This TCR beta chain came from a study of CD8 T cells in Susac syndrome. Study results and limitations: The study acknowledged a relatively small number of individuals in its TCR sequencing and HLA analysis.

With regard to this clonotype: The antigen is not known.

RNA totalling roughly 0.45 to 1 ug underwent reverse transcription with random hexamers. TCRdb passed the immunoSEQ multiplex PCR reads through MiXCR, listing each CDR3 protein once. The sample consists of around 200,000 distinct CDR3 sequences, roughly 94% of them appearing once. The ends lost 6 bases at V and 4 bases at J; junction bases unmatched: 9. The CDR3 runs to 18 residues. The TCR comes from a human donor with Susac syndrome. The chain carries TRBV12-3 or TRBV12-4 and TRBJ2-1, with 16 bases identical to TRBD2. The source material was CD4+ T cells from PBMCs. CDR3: CASRVPGLAGGPYNEQFF. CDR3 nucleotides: TGTGCCAGCAGGGTGCCGGGACTAGCGGGGGGGCCATACAATGAGCAGTTCTTC.